The entry that follows covers one T cell receptor (beta chain) sequence. Its cognate antigen has yet to be identified. Base-call qualities are not available, and no considerably larger clone is one nucleotide away. The entry originates in a study of blood T cell repertoires in COVID-19 (TCRdb year 2020). With respect to the entire study: Samples from collaborators originated in the United States, Italy and Spain and spanned both the acute and convalescent phases of COVID-19. The prospective study material was composed of cDNA or gDNA derived from T cells, B-cell-depleted T cells, or PBMCs. Deeply sampled blood TCRbeta repertoires from subjects exposed to, actively infected with, or recovered from COVID-19 were included in the dataset. The repertoires were released in a freely available public database meant as a resource for research on the immune response to SARS-CoV-2. The samples were drawn from two sources: the first 160 participants of the ongoing ImmuneRACE study, and about 1,300 subjects contributed by 6 global collaborators. Sample metadata almost always included a de-identified subject ID, COVID-19 status, age in years and sex. HLA class I and class II types, where available, came from metadata supplied by the sample provider rather than from assay-based typing.

The germline V gene supplies CDR1 KGHSH and CDR2 LQKENI. Inclusive of the bounding cysteine and phenylalanine, the CDR3 is 12 residues long. Only the CDR3 DNA stays, 36 bases, in frame from base 1. Trimming takes 5 bases from V and 1 base from J, and the germline ends sit 5 bases apart. The full study reports these points: The amount of clinical and demographic metadata varied by source and participant and was provided uncurated.

TCRbeta CDR3 regions were amplified from genomic DNA using the immunoSEQ Assay, a bias-controlled multiplex PCR. Per the source publication's procedure: Within the assay, amplification of reference gene primers was used to estimate how many nucleated cells each sample contained. Sequence reads were collapsed and filtered to measure the absolute abundance of every unique TCRbeta CDR3 rearrangement. For each sample, productive Simpson clonality was calculated as the square root of Simpson's diversity index over productive rearrangements. The source is immuneACCESS, and TCRdb retained only in-frame sequences with V and J called. Part of the clones is not carried over; for the studies checked, unresolved V genes explain less than half of this, and the remainder is unexplained. V and J calls plus clone size are reproduced from that table; the DNA served to infer D and trimming. The sample profile shows 200,000 to 250,000 clones; roughly 83% of them were found once. 2% to 3% of the sample goes to the ten largest clones.

Collaborating institutions collected whole blood in K2EDTA tubes following their own protocols. For TCRbeta analysis, collaborators shipped samples in one of three forms: frozen whole blood, isolated PBMCs, or DNA extracted from either of those sample types. This receptor was obtained from a woman between 70 and 85 years old with active or convalescent COVID-19. The source material was peripheral blood. In this chain, TRBV18 is recombined with TRBJ2-5; there is no confident call for the D gene. The DNA is TGTGCCAGCTCATCCCGCCAAGAGACCCAGTACTTC. Its translation reads: CASSSRQETQYF.